This T cell receptor (beta chain) was identified in a study of T-cell reconstitution after alpha-beta-depleted transplantation in children. Study results and caveats: Surviving recipient T cells and thymic progenitors underlay high day-60 TCRbeta diversity in some patients. T-cell counts and diversity at one year following transplant were attributed mainly to newly produced T cells. At around two months after transplant, the alpha-beta T cells were reportedly derived from several hundred expanded clones that came from non-depleted graft cells.

On this clonotype itself: Its matching antigen is unknown.

V gave up 7 bases and J gave up 7 bases; unmatched junction bases: 5. CDR3 length: 13 residues. CDR1 and CDR2 from the germline V gene are MDHEN and SYDVKM. Library preparation (for TCRbeta) was performed with unique molecular identifiers. TCRdb re-called the PCR reads with MiXCR, one entry per CDR3 protein. The table records 250,000 to 400,000 distinct CDR3 sequences, over 20% of them present only once. The chain carries TRBV28 and TRBJ2-7; the match to TRBD2 covers 12 bases. This sequence was found in a male patient under 18 who had a stem cell transplant for acute lymphoblastic leukemia, so the T cells may come from the graft donor. The specimen comprised PBMCs, mostly from graft donor cells, sampled 180 days after TCRalphabeta/CD19-depleted stem cell transplant. The CDR3 here is CASIRLAGGEQYF. CDR3 coding DNA: TGTGCCAGCATTAGGCTAGCGGGAGGGGAGCAGTACTTC.